The TCR beta chain under discussion was sequenced for a study of spatial heterogeneity in lung cancer. About the study: The library had UMIs, and each TCR and UMI pair averaged more than ten raw reads.

This clonotype was recorded at least ten times. Regarding time point: sample taken at primary tumor resection. Whole RNA obtained from tumor, nontumor lung or frozen PBMC underwent sequencing without sorting. CDR3 size: 15 residues. V lost 0 bases to trimming and J lost 3 bases, with 8 bases between them. Germline V gives CDR1 MGHRA, CDR2 YSYEKL. TCRdb itself ran the 5' RACE reads through MiXCR, one entry per CDR3 protein. Of about 26,000 distinct CDR3 sequences detected, 9.5% to 15% appear once; the ten largest clones hold roughly 24%. The chain carries TRBV4-1 and TRBJ2-2; D might be TRBD2 (6 bases). The sequenced sample was PBMCs, obtained at surgery. The clonotype was recovered from a female donor with early-stage non-small cell lung cancer. The CDR3 is CASSQEASDTGELFF. The CDR3 DNA reads as TGCGCCAGCAGCCAAGAGGCTAGCGACACCGGGGAGCTGTTTTTT.